These 4 T cell receptor beta chains share one sample of origin, sequenced in a study of T cell responses to AZD1222 COVID-19 vaccine. Assay: immunoSEQ multiplex PCR; the TCRdb copy retains only in-frame clones and omits some. The sample carries about 140,000 clones, about nine tenths recorded once. This material consisted of peripheral blood, taken on day 0 of AZD1222 vaccination. These receptors all come from an adult in good health.

The gene calls are TRBV6-6 and TRBJ2-7; 7 positions agree with TRBD1. Germline V gene lookup returns CDR1 MNHNY and CDR2 SVGAGI (reference sequence). The CDR3 runs to 12 residues. The V segment lost 5 bases and the J segment 6 bases; nucleotides outside the gene matches: 4. The DNA for the CDR3 is TGTGCCAGCAGTCGGACAGGCGGCGAGCAGTACTTC. Its translation: CASSRTGGEQYF.

The rearrangement uses TRBV6-1 and TRBJ1-6, with unresolved D. The V end lost 2 bases, the J end lost 5 bases, and 10 bases lay between the germline ends. CDR3 length: 15 amino acids. Germline assignment: CDR1 MNHNS and CDR2 SASEGT. The DNA of the CDR3 is TGTGCCAGCAGTGAATTTTCCGCCAATAATTCACCCCTCCACTTT. Encoded protein: CASSEFSANNSPLHF.

This chain joins TRBV11-3 and TRBJ1-1; D gene ambiguous. V was pared by 4 bases and J by 0 bases, with 6 bases between. This CDR3 is built from 13 residues. Germline values: CDR1 SGHNT, CDR2 YENEEA. CDR3 bases: TGTGCCAGCAGCTCTCGATTGAACACTGAAGCTTTCTTT. Translating gives CASSSRLNTEAFF.

The chain has TRBV30 and TRBJ2-5; D is uncertain. The CDR3 totals 13 residues. The V and J ends lost 3 bases and 1 base respectively, with 9 bases between them. Germline CDR1 reads GTSNPN; CDR2 reads SVGIG (reference sequence). CDR3 nucleotide sequence: TGTGCCTGGAGCAAGAACGGCCAAGAGACCCAGTACTTC. Its protein is CAWSKNGQETQYF.